Below are 8 T cell receptor beta chains sequenced from a single sample in a study of technical replicates of blood from several donors (dated by TCRdb to the late 2010s). The protocol used for the library was the immunoSEQ multiplex PCR assay. In its TCRdb copy, this immuneACCESS table keeps in-frame sequences only and misses some clones. Where compared with another copy, unresolved V genes explain less than half of these, and the others have no known cause. Within this sample are about 63,000 clones, with 70% to 90% of them counted one time only. The ten largest clones add up to just over 5% of the sample. The sample consisted of PBMCs. The receptor source for this set is a human donor in good health. Some clones in this sample may be carry-over from other donors' samples.

This clone has only a few counts. This chain connects TRBV6-1 to TRBJ1-1; maybe TRBD1 (5 bases). The CDR3 sequence is 14 residues long. Looked up from germline, CDR1 is MNHNS and CDR2 is SASEGT. Between the trimmed V and J ends, which lost 1 base and 4 bases, there was a span of 10 bases. The CDR3 protein is CASSEVRVGTEAFF. CDR3 nucleotides: TGTGCCAGCAGTGAAGTCAGGGTTGGCACTGAAGCTTTCTTT.

The V and J genes are TRBV18 and TRBJ1-4; D uncertain. The CDR3 loop spans 14 amino acids. V was cut by 3 bases and J by 0 bases, with 5 bases left in between. Germline lookup yields CDR1 KGHSH and CDR2 LQKENI. CDR3 bases: TGTGCCAGCTCACCGGGAGCAACTAATGAAAAACTGTTTTTT. It translates to CASSPGATNEKLFF.

The table lists this clone with a few counts. V gene TRBV7-2 combines with J gene TRBJ1-5; D remains ambiguous. The ends were cut back, 7 bases at V and 6 bases at J, with 19 bases in the middle. Germline V gene sequence: CDR1 SGHTA, CDR2 FQGNSA. This CDR3 region has 15 residues. In DNA, the CDR3 is TGTGCCAGCACCCCCTCCATGGAGGAGGGTCAGCCCCAGCATTTT. Its translation: CASTPSMEEGQPQHF.

In DNA, the CDR3 is TGTGCCTGGAGTGGGACTAGCGGGACCCTCACAGATACGCAGTATTTT. This encodes CAWSGTSGTLTDTQYF. V gene TRBV30 combines with J gene TRBJ2-3, with TRBD2 matching 12 bases. The ends lost 1 base at V and 2 bases at J; junction bases unmatched: 4. Germline CDR1 and CDR2: GTSNPN and SVGIG (reference sequence). This CDR3 region has 16 residues.

V usage is TRBV29-1 and J usage is TRBJ2-1; maybe TRBD1 (6 bases). V lost 4 bases and J lost 4, with 8 bases in between. Germline values: CDR1 SQVTM, CDR2 ANQGSEA. This CDR3 has 12 amino acids. Written as DNA, the CDR3 is TGCAGCGTTGGGACAGATTACAATGAGCAGTTCTTC. This translates into CSVGTDYNEQFF.

The chain carries TRBV15 and TRBJ2-7, with a tentative D call TRBD1 (6 bases). V was pared by 3 bases and J by 0 bases, with 12 bases between. CDR3 length: 15 residues. Germline CDR1 is LNHNV and CDR2 is YYDKDF (reference sequence). DNA for the CDR3: TGTGCCACCAGCAGGGGACAAGGCGACTCCTACGAGCAGTACTTC. Translated, it gives CATSRGQGDSYEQYF.

The chain carries TRBV2 and TRBJ1-2, with D possibly TRBD1 on 6 matching bases. This CDR3 spans 14 amino acids. Trimming left V 2 bases short and J 3 bases short, with 10 bases between. Germline CDR1 is SNHLY and CDR2 is FYNNEI. In nucleotides, the CDR3 is TGTGCCAGCAGTGAACACAGGGCTTACTATGGCTACACCTTC. Its protein is CASSEHRAYYGYTF.

The chain links TRBV7-2 to TRBJ1-3, with a possible D match to TRBD1 (5 bases). V lost 5 bases to trimming and J lost 0 bases, with 11 bases between them. The CDR3 length is 15 residues. Germline assignment: CDR1 SGHTA and CDR2 FQGNSA. This CDR3 reads CASSQDSSSGNTIYF. The DNA of the CDR3 is TGTGCCAGCAGCCAAGACAGTAGCTCTGGAAACACCATATATTTT.